Listed below are T cell receptor beta chains from one sample, sequenced in a study of T cell responses to AZD1222 COVID-19 vaccine. This table comes from immunoSEQ multiplex PCR, and its TCRdb copy is limited to in-frame clones, with some not included. The sample has 85,000 to 130,000 clones; over 90% are singletons. The sample was peripheral blood, taken on day 0 of AZD1222 vaccination. Receptors originate from an adult in good health. The CDR3 runs from the conserved cysteine through the conserved F or W. The D gene is left open where the match is weak.

d_call v_call cdr3_aa
NA TRBV6-5 CASSYGPTHNKYF
NA TRBV7-2 CASSGVNTGELFF
NA TRBV9 CASSVRGPGRPPGANVLTF
TRBD1 TRBV6-1 CASSGSPDREGSPLHF
NA TRBV30 CAWRKTVMNTEAFF
NA TRBV5-5 CASSLRGFGFSGNTIYF
NA TRBV28 CASSLRGGPEKLFF
NA TRBV4-1 CASSQGPGRKSPGYTF
TRBD2 TRBV4-1 CASSQTPSGESTDTQYF
TRBD1 TRBV11-2 CASSTTGGSVEQYF
NA TRBV28 CASSARDRNTEAFF
NA TRBV7-2 CASSLDPRGARNTIYF
NA TRBV20-1 CSARGWGEQFF